The rows below give T cell receptor beta chains drawn from one sample of a study of T cells in Graves' hyperthyroidism and ophthalmopathy. TCRdb redid the calling of the multiplex PCR reads with MiXCR, one entry per CDR3 protein. The sample shows about 400,000 distinct CDR3 sequences, over 11% of them seen only once. Sequencing was performed on blood. The receptor source for this set is a man in his forties or fifties with Graves' ophthalmopathy. Both conserved end residues are part of each CDR3. The D gene is left open where the match is weak. A row's size may be missing; if present it is once, few, many or a size class.

d_call | clone_size | j_call | v_call | cdr3_aa | cdr3_nt
TRBD2 | many | TRBJ2-1 | TRBV12-3/TRBV12-4 | CASGRGGLSYNEQFF | TGTGCCAGCGGGAGGGGCGGACTCTCCTACAATGAGCAGTTCTTC
TRBD1 | . | TRBJ1-2 | TRBV6-1 | CASRTRDRGLGGYTF | TGTGCCAGCAGGACCCGGGACAGGGGATTAGGGGGCTACACCTTC
. | many | TRBJ2-2 | TRBV20-1 | CSARDIDSGELFF | TGCAGTGCTAGAGATATAGACTCCGGGGAGCTGTTTTTT
TRBD1 | many | TRBJ1-2 | TRBV7-9 | CASSLAGQFYGYTF | TGTGCCAGCAGCTTAGCGGGACAGTTCTATGGCTACACCTTC
. | many | TRBJ1-5 | TRBV20-1 | CSARLANPSNQPQHF | TGCAGTGCTAGACTAGCCAACCCTAGCAATCAGCCCCAGCATTTT
TRBD1 | many | TRBJ2-3 | TRBV2 | CASTGTVTTDTQYF | TGTGCCAGCACCGGGACAGTCACCACAGATACGCAGTATTTT
. | many | TRBJ2-2 | TRBV5-1 | CASSFYVRSTGELFF | TGCGCCAGCAGCTTCTATGTTAGGAGCACCGGGGAGCTGTTTTTT
TRBD1 | . | TRBJ2-2 | TRBV27 | CASSRQGAFGELFF | TGTGCCAGCAGCCGACAGGGGGCGTTCGGGGAGCTGTTTTTT
TRBD2 | few | TRBJ2-1 | TRBV18 | CASSPASGGNEQFF | TGTGCCAGCTCACCCGCCAGCGGGGGTAATGAGCAGTTCTTC
. | many | TRBJ1-2 | TRBV20-1 | CSASGAYGYTF | TGCAGTGCTAGTGGCGCCTATGGCTACACCTTC
TRBD1 | many | TRBJ2-3 | TRBV20-1 | CSAPTTGHTDTQYF | TGCAGTGCTCCAACGACAGGGCACACAGATACGCAGTATTTT
. | . | TRBJ2-7 | TRBV19 | CASSLDTGSYEQYF | TGTGCCAGTAGTTTGGACACGGGCTCCTACGAGCAGTACTTC
TRBD2 | . | TRBJ2-7 | TRBV5-5 | CASSLGGGPPSREQYF | TGTGCCAGCAGCTTGGGGGGAGGGCCCCCCTCCCGCGAGCAGTACTTC
. | . | TRBJ2-1 | TRBV28 | CASDGGNEQFF | TGTGCCAGTGACGGAGGTAATGAGCAGTTCTTC
. | few | TRBJ2-1 | TRBV29-1 | CSVELANEQFF | TGCAGCGTTGAACTGGCGAATGAGCAGTTCTTC
. | few | TRBJ2-3 | TRBV24-1 | CATSDFGDTQYF | TGTGCCACCAGTGATTTCGGCGATACGCAGTATTTT
TRBD2 | few | TRBJ2-5 | TRBV9 | CASSSSRLAGEGETQYF | TGTGCCAGCAGCTCCTCGAGACTAGCGGGAGAGGGGGAGACCCAGTACTTC